This T cell receptor beta chain appears in the sequencing data of a study of blood T cell repertoires in COVID-19. Followed longitudinally, the Seattle patients had been enrolled during active infection. This CDR3 has 14 residues. Trimming removed 0 bases from V and 6 bases from J, with 10 bases in between. Germline CDR1 is SGHNT and CDR2 is YYREEE (reference sequence). Assay used: immunoSEQ multiplex PCR; TCRdb lists only in-frame clones, some missing. The sample yields approximately 200,000 clones, 70% to 85% seen once. The TCR originated in a woman aged 80 or over with COVID-19, enrolled during active disease. The sequenced sample consisted of peripheral blood. J is TRBJ1-5 and V is TRBV5-4; D unclear. The CDR3, as DNA: TGTGCCAGCAGCTTGGCCGGGATTGGTCAGCCCCAGCATTTT. Translated, it gives CASSLAGIGQPQHF.